What follows are 8 T cell receptor beta chains derived from one specimen sequenced in a study of metastatic and nonmetastatic thyroid tumors. Thyroid surgery took place with no prior treatment in any patient. TCRdb reprocessed the PCR reads using MiXCR. This sample has under 50,000 clones, with under 20% found just once. Sequenced input: tumor tissue. Receptors originate from a female donor with papillary thyroid cancer or a benign thyroid nodule (not recorded which). Some clones in this sample may be carry-over from other donors' samples.

This chain joins TRBV4-2 and TRBJ2-4, with D possibly matching TRBD1 (5 bases). V lost 3 bases and J lost 0, with 18 bases in between. The CDR3 loop spans 18 amino acids. Per the germline V gene, CDR1 is LGHNA and CDR2 is YNFKEQ. The CDR3 here is CASSQGFLMGPAKNIQYF. DNA for the CDR3: TGTGCCAGCAGCCAGGGATTTCTCATGGGGCCAGCCAAAAACATTCAGTACTTC.

The chain carries TRBV28 and TRBJ2-7; no clear D. V was pared by 1 base and J by 6 bases, with 4 bases between. This CDR3 has 11 amino acids. Looked up from germline, CDR1 is MDHEN and CDR2 is SYDVKM. CDR3 bases: TGTGCCAGCAGTTTATATGGCGAGCAGTACTTC. Its protein is CASSLYGEQYF.

This clone was recorded many times. The chain employs TRBV27 and TRBJ2-7; 11 bases map to TRBD1. Germline-derived CDR1 and CDR2 are MNHEY and SMNVEV (reference sequence). This CDR3 region has 15 residues. J gave up 3 bases and V 2 bases, and 3 bases lay outside the gene matches. The CDR3 is CASSLGQGAGYEQYF. CDR3 sequence (DNA): TGTGCCAGCAGTTTAGGACAGGGGGCCGGCTACGAGCAGTACTTC.

This clone has at least ten counts. This chain joins TRBV10-2 and TRBJ1-1; 11 positions agree with TRBD1. Germline trimming cut 3 bases from V and 1 base from J; bases unmatched to any gene: 1. This CDR3 is built from 15 residues. Per germline, CDR1 WSHSY and CDR2 SAAADI. The CDR3 DNA reads TGCGCCAGCAGTGACGGGACAGGGGGGAACACTGAAGCTTTCTTT. It encodes CASSDGTGGNTEAFF.

This clone showed up many times. V is TRBV9 and J is TRBJ2-5, with 9 bases fitting TRBD2. Trimming removed 3 bases from V and 2 bases from J; junction bases left unmatched: 5. The V gene's germline CDR1 is SGDLS and CDR2 YYNGEE. This CDR3 contains 15 residues. CDR3 in amino acids: CASSGRLADQETQYF. CDR3 in DNA: TGTGCCAGCAGCGGACGACTAGCGGATCAAGAGACCCAGTACTTC.

V is TRBV9 and J is TRBJ2-3; D is undetermined. This CDR3 is built from 14 residues. Germline V gives CDR1 SGDLS, CDR2 YYNGEE. V was trimmed by 3 bases and J by 4 bases, leaving 12 bases between them. Here the CDR3 reads CASSAQVFPDTQYF. The DNA of the CDR3 is TGTGCCAGCAGCGCCCAGGTGTTTCCAGATACGCAGTATTTT.

This clone has at least ten counts. The V and J genes are TRBV9 and TRBJ1-6; no clear D. The CDR3 runs to 15 residues. V dropped 1 base and J dropped 8 bases, with 13 bases sitting between them. Germline CDR1 is SGDLS and CDR2 is YYNGEE. The chain's CDR3 is CASSVRPDGDSPLHF. The CDR3 bases are TGTGCCAGCAGCGTACGGCCAGACGGGGATTCACCCCTCCACTTT.

The sample holds a few counts of this clone. The chain uses TRBV6-1 and TRBJ2-7; 9 bases match TRBD1. V lost 6 bases, J lost 3 bases, and 12 bases stayed unmatched. Germline CDR1 reads MNHNS; CDR2 reads SASEGT. The CDR3 is 16 amino acids. The CDR3 DNA follows: TGTGCCAGCAGGCCCCCTGGGACAGGGCACAGCTACGAGCAGTACTTC. Residues: CASRPPGTGHSYEQYF.